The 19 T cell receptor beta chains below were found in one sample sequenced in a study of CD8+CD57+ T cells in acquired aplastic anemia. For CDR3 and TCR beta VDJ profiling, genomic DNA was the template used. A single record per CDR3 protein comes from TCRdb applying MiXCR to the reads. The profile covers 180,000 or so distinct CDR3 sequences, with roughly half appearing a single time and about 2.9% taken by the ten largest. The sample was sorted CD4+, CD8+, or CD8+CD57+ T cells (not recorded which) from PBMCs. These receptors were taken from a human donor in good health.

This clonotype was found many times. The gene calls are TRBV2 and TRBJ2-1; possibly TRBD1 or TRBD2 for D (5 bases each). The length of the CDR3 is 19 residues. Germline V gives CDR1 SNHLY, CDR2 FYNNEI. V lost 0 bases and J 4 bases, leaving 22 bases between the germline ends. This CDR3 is CASSEALPRRTGGYNEQFF. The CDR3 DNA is TGTGCCAGCAGTGAAGCGCTTCCTAGGAGAACAGGAGGATACAATGAGCAGTTCTTC.

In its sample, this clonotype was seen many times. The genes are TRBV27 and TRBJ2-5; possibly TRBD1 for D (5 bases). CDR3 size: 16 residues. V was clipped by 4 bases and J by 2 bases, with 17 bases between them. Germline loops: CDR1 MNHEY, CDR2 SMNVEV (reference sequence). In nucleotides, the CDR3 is TGTGCCAGCAGTTCCCGCAGACAGCGTACACAAGAGACCCAGTACTTC. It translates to CASSSRRQRTQETQYF.

As DNA, the CDR3 is TGTGCCAGCAACTTTCGGTTGGCTGACAATGAGCAGTACTTC. Protein sequence: CASNFRLADNEQYF. This chain links TRBV7-2 with TRBJ2-7, with no clear D. This CDR3 is built from 14 residues. CDR1 is SGHTA and CDR2 is FQGNSA in the germline V gene. V was shortened by 7 bases and J by 7 bases, with 20 bases between the two germline ends.

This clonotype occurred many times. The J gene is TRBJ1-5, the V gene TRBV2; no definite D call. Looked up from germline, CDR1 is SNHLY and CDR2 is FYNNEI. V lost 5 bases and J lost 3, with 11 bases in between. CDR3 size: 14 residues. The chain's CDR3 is CASSSGRNNQPQHF. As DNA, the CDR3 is TGTGCCAGCAGTTCTGGACGGAACAATCAGCCCCAGCATTTT. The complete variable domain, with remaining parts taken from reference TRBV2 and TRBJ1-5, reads EPEVTQTPSHQVTQMGQEVILRCVPISNHLYFYWYRQILGQKVEFLVSFYNNEISEKSEIFDDQFSVERPDGSNFTLKIRSTKLEDSAMYFCASSSGRNNQPQHFGDGTRLSIL.

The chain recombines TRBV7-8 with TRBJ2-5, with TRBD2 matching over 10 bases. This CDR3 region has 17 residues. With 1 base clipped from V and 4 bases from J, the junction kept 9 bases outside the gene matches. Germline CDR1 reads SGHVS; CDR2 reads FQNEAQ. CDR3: CASSLGRLAGRGETQYF. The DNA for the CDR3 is TGTGCCAGCAGCTTAGGTAGACTAGCGGGCCGTGGAGAGACCCAGTACTTC.

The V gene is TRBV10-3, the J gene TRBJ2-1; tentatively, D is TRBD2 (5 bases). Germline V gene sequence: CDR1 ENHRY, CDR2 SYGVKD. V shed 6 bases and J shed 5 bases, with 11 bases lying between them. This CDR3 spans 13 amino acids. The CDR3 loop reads CAIRTDSNNEQFF. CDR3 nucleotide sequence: TGTGCCATCAGAACGGACTCTAACAATGAGCAGTTCTTC.

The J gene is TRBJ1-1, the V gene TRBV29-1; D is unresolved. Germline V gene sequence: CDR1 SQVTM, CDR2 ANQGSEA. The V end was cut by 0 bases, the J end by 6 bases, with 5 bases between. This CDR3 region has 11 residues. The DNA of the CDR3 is TGCAGCGTTGAAGATTTCCCTGAAGCTTTCTTT. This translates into CSVEDFPEAFF.

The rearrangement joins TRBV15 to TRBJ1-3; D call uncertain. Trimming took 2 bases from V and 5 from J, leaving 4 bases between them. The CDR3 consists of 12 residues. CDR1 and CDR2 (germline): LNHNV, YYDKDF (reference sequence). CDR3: CATSRLRNTIYF. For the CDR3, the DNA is TGTGCCACCAGCAGACTGCGAAACACCATATATTTT. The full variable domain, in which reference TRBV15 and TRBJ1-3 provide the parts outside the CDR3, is DAMVIQNPRYQVTQFGKPVTLSCSQTLNHNVMYWYQQKSSQAPKLLFHYYDKDFNNEADTPDNFQSRRPNTSFCFLDIRSPGLGDTAMYLCATSRLRNTIYFGEGSWLTVV.

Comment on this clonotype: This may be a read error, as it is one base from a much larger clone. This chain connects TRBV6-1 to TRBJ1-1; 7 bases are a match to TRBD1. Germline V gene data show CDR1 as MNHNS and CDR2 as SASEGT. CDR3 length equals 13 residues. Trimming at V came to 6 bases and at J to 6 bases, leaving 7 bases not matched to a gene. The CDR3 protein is CASRVQGDAEAFF. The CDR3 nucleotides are TGTGCCAGCAGAGTCCAGGGGGACGCTGAAGCTTTCTTT.

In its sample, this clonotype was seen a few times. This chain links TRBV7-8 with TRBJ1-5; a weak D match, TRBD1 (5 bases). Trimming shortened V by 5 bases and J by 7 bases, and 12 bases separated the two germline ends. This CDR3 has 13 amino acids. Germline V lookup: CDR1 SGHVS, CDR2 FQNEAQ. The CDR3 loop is CASSRDPSQPQHF. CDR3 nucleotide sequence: TGTGCCAGCAGCCGGGACCCGAGCCAGCCCCAGCATTTT.

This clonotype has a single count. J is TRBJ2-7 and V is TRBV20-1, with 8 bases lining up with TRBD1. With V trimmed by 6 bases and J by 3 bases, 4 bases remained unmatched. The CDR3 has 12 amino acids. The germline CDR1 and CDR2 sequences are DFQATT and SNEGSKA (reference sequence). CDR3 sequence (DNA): TGCAGTGCCGCCGGGACAGGCTACGAGCAGTACTTC. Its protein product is CSAAGTGYEQYF.

The CDR3 nucleotides read TGTGCCACCCCAGCAGGGGATAACTATGGCTACACCTTC. It translates to CATPAGDNYGYTF. V usage is TRBV10-3 and J usage is TRBJ1-2, with D possibly being TRBD1 (6 bases). The CDR3 runs 13 residues. Trimming pared 10 bases from V and 1 base from J, leaving 13 bases between. The germline V gene encodes CDR1 ENHRY and CDR2 SYGVKD.

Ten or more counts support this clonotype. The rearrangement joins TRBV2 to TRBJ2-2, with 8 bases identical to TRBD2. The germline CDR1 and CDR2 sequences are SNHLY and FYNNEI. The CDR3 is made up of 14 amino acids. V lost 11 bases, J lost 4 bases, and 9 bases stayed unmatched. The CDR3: CASGTRKGTGELFF. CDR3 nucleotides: TGTGCCTCCGGGACTAGGAAAGGCACCGGGGAGCTGTTTTTT.

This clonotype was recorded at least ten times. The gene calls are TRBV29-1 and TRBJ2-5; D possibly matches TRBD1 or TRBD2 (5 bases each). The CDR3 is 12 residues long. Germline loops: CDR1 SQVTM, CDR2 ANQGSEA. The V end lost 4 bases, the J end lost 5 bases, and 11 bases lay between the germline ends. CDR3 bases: TGCAGCGTTGTTGGGTGGGGGGAGACCCAGTACTTC. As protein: CSVVGWGETQYF. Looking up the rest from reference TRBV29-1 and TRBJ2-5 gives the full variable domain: SAVISQKPSRDICQRGTSLTIQCQVDSQVTMMFWYRQQPGQSLTLIATANQGSEATYESGFVIDKFPISRPNLTFSTLTVSNMSPEDSSIYLCSVVGWGETQYFGPGTRLLVL.

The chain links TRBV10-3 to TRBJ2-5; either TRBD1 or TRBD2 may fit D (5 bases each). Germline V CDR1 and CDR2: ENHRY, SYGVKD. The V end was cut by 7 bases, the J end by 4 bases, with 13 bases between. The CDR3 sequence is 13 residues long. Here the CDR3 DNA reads TGTGCCATCACCCCCCGGGACGGAGAGACCCAGTACTTC. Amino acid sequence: CAITPRDGETQYF.

CDR3 region: CASAVILNTEAFF. CDR3 in DNA: TGTGCCAGTGCCGTTATCCTGAACACTGAAGCTTTCTTT. The chain employs TRBV19 and TRBJ1-1; D gene uncertain. Trimming pared 8 bases from V and 0 bases from J, leaving 10 bases between. This CDR3 has 13 residues. Germline values: CDR1 LNHDA, CDR2 SQIVND (reference sequence). Filled out from reference TRBV19 and TRBJ1-1, the complete variable domain reads DGGITQSPKYLFRKEGQNVTLSCEQNLNHDAMYWYRQDPGQGLRLIYYSQIVNDFQKGDIAEGYSVSREKKESFPLTVTSAQKNPTAFYLCASAVILNTEAFFGQGTRLTVV.

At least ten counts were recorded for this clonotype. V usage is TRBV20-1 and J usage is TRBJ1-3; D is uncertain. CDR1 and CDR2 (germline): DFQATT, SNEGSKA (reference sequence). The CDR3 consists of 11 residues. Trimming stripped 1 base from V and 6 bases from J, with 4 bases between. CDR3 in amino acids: CSARALNTIYF. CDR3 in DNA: TGCAGTGCTAGAGCTCTAAACACCATATATTTT.

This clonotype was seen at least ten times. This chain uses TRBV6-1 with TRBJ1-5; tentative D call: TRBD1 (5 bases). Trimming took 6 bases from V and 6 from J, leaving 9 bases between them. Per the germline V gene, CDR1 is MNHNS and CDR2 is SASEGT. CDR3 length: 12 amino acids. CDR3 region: CASRPTGQPQHF. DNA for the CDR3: TGTGCCAGCAGGCCTACAGGTCAGCCCCAGCATTTT.

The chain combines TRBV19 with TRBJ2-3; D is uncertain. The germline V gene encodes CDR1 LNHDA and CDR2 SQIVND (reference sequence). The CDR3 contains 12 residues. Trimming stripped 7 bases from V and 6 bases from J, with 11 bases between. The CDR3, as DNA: TGTGCCAGTAAAGCCCTTGGGGATACGCAGTATTTT. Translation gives CASKALGDTQYF.